This TCR beta chain comes out of a study of a mutant IDH1 vaccine in newly diagnosed glioma. Across the whole study: Mean patient age was around 40 years; 62.5% were male and roughly 38% female. Standard pretreatment was either radiotherapy, temozolomide, or, for most, radiochemotherapy with temozolomide.

This clone appeared a few times. Its antigen is undetermined. Additional DNA sequences in this sample encode the identical CDR3. The V gene's germline CDR1 is SNHLY and CDR2 FYNNEI. Trimming removed 6 bases from V and 4 bases from J; junction bases left unmatched: 2. There are 13 residues in the CDR3. TCRdb's copy holds only in-frame clones and misses some; the assay was immunoSEQ multiplex PCR. This sample has tens of thousands of clones, with 80% found just once. Study-level points and caveats: Among all patients, vaccine-induced immune responses occurred in over 80%.

Indicated time point: baseline, week 1 (first vaccination visit). Sample treatment: pre-vaccination baseline after standard-of-care therapy. The sequencing here drew on peripheral blood mononuclear cells (PBMCs), taken from a glioma patient treated with radiotherapy, temozolomide or both. This sequence originates from a man between 45 and 60 years old with glioma. Some clones in this sample may be carry-over from other donors' samples. V gene TRBV2 combines with J gene TRBJ1-5; 8 positions match TRBD1. DNA of the CDR3: TGTGCCAGCAGCGGACAGGGTAATCAGCCCCAGCATTTT. This encodes CASSGQGNQPQHF.